The clone carrying this T cell receptor (beta chain) was observed many times. TCRdb independently ran MiXCR on the RT-PCR reads; one entry per CDR3 protein. The data contain about 700,000 distinct CDR3 sequences, over 12% of them singletons. The germline V gene has CDR1 SGHRS and CDR2 YFSETQ. The CDR3 covers 14 residues. Trimming took off 4 bases at V and 2 bases at J, with 11 bases between the two ends. The rearrangement links TRBV5-1 to TRBJ2-3, with a tentative D call TRBD2 (6 bases). Material for sequencing was memory CD4+ T cells from blood. This TCR was recovered from a female donor in good health, serving as a healthy control. In DNA, the CDR3 is TGCGCCAGCAGCCCCGGACTACTCACAGATACGCAGTATTTT. Encoded protein: CASSPGLLTDTQYF.